This T cell receptor beta chain was found in a study of CD8+CD57+ T cells in acquired aplastic anemia. TCR beta VDJ combinations and CDR3 sequences were profiled from genomic DNA. TCRdb re-analysed the reads in MiXCR, keeping a single row per CDR3 protein. Of about 180,000 distinct CDR3 sequences in the sample, 48% were seen once. Only patients with CD8+CD57+ cell expansion on flow cytometry were chosen for sequencing. The CDR3 is 16 residues long. Per the germline V gene, CDR1 is DFQATT and CDR2 is SNEGSKA (reference sequence). Trimming took off 3 bases at V and 2 bases at J, with 20 bases between the two ends.

The sequenced material came from sorted CD4+, CD8+, or CD8+CD57+ T cells (not recorded which) from PBMCs. The V gene is TRBV20-1, the J gene TRBJ2-7, with D possibly TRBD1 on 6 matching bases. The sequence was collected from a human donor with aplastic anemia. The CDR3 loop reads CSASPLYREQTYEQYF. The CDR3 DNA is TGCAGTGCTAGCCCCCTTTACAGGGAACAAACCTACGAGCAGTACTTC.